This T cell receptor (beta chain) appears in the sequencing data of a study of cytomegalovirus exposure and HLA in healthy donors. For this clone: Antigen specificity is unknown.

Trimming removed 4 bases from V and 10 bases from J; junction bases left unmatched: 8. The CDR3 is 14 amino acids. Germline CDR1 reads SEHNR; CDR2 reads FQNEAQ (reference sequence). PCR employed 60 Vbeta and 13 Jbeta primers. The method was immunoSEQ multiplex PCR; TCRdb's version includes in-frame clones alone and lacks a portion of them. Here the sample spans 120,000 to 150,000 clones, 65% to 80% being singletons. The study's findings and limits: Several of the most significant clusters appeared linked to common viral pathogens, based on a later analysis.

The chain joins TRBV7-9 to TRBJ2-1; 9 bases fit TRBD2. Sample: PBMCs. This receptor was taken from a woman in her thirties or forties in good health and CMV-seronegative. In DNA form, the CDR3 reads TGTGCCAGCAGCTCCCCTAGCGGGGTGGGAGAGCAGTTCTTC. Amino acid sequence: CASSSPSGVGEQFF.